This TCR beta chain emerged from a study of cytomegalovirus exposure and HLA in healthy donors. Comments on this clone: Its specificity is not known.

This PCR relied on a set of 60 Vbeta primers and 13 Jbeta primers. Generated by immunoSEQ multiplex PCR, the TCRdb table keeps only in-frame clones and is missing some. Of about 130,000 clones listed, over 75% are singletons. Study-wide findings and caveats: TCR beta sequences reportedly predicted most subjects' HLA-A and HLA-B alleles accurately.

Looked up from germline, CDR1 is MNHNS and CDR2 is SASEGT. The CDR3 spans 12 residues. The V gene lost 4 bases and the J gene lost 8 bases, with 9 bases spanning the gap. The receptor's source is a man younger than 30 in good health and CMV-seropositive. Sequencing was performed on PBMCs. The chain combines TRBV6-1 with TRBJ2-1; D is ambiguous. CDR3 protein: CASSANLDEQFF. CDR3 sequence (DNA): TGTGCCAGCAGTGCTAACTTAGATGAGCAGTTCTTC.